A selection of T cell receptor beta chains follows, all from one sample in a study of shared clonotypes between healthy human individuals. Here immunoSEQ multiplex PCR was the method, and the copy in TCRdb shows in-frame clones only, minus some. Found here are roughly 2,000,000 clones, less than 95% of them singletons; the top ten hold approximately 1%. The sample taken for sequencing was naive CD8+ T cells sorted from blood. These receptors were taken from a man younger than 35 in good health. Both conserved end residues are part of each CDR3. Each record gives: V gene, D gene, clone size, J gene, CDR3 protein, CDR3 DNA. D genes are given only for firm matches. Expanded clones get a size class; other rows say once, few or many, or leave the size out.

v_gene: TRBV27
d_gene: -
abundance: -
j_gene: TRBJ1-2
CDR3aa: CASSLIGTVNGYTF
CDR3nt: TGTGCCAGCAGTTTAATCGGGACGGTGAATGGCTACACCTTC

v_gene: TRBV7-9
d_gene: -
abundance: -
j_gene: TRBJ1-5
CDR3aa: CASSPWDGDQPQHF
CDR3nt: TGTGCCAGCAGCCCCTGGGACGGGGATCAGCCCCAGCATTTT

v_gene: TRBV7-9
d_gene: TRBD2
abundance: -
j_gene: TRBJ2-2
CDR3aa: CASSLVRLADTGELFF
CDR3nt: TGTGCCAGCAGCTTAGTAAGGCTAGCGGACACCGGGGAGCTGTTTTTT

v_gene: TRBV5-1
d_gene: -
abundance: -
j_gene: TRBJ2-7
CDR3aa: CASSLGSHYEQYF
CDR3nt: TGCGCCAGCAGCTTAGGAAGTCACTACGAGCAGTACTTC

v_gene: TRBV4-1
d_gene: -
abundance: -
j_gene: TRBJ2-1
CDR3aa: CASSQVGDEQFF
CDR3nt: TGCGCCAGCAGCCAAGTCGGGGATGAGCAGTTCTTC

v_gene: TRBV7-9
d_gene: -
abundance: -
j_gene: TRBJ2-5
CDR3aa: CASSLGNGITETQYF
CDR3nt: TGTGCCAGCAGCCTGGGTAACGGGATCACCGAGACCCAGTACTTC

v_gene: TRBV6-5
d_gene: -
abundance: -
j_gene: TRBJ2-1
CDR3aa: CASSYSVAVGYNEQFF
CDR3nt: TGTGCCAGCAGTTACTCGGTAGCGGTTGGGTACAATGAGCAGTTCTTC

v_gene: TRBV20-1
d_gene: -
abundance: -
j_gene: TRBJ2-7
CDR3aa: CSAETLGEQYF
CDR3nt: TGCAGTGCAGAAACATTGGGCGAGCAGTACTTC

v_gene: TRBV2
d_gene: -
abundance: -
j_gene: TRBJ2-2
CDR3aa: CASSEDEDRSNTGELFF
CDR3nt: TGTGCCAGCAGTGAAGACGAGGACCGTTCGAACACCGGGGAGCTGTTTTTT

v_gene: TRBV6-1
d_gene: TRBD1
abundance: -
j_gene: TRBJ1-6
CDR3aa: CASSELWWAGGIVSPLHF
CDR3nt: TGTGCCAGCAGTGAGCTCTGGTGGGCAGGGGGCATCGTTTCACCCCTCCACTTT

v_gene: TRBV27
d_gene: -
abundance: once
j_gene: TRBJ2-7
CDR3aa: CASSLGLTGYEQYF
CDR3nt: TGTGCCAGCAGTTTGGGGCTGACGGGCTACGAGCAGTACTTC

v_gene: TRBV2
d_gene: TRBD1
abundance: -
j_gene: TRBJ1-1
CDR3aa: CASSEGSQGAYTEAFF
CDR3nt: TGTGCCAGCAGTGAAGGGTCACAGGGGGCATACACTGAAGCTTTCTTT

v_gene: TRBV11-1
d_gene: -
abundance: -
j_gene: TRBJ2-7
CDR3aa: CASSPSFSEQYF
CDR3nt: TGTGCCAGCAGCCCCAGTTTTTCCGAGCAGTACTTC

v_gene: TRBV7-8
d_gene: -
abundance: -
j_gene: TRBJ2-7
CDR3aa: CASSLAGLPAYEQYF
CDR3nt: TGTGCCAGCAGCTTAGCGGGCTTACCAGCCTACGAGCAGTACTTC

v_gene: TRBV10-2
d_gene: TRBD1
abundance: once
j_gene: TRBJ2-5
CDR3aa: CASIPTGGWRETQYF
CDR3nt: TGCGCCAGCATACCGACAGGGGGCTGGCGTGAGACCCAGTACTTC

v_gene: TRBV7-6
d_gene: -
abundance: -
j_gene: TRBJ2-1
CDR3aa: CASSSGRLPNEQFF
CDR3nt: TGTGCCAGCAGCTCGGGACGCCTTCCCAATGAGCAGTTCTTC

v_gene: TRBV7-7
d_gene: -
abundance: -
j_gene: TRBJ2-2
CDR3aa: CASRPKGAGELFF
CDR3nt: TGTGCTAGCAGACCAAAGGGCGCCGGGGAGCTGTTTTTT

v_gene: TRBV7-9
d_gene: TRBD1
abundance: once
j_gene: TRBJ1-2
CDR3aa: CASSQGGVDRVGNYGYTF
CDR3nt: TGTGCCAGCAGCCAGGGAGGGGTCGACAGGGTAGGGAACTATGGCTACACCTTC

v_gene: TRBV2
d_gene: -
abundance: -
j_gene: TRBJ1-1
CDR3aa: CASSEAGPNWGNTEAFF
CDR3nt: TGTGCCAGCAGTGAAGCGGGCCCAAATTGGGGGAACACTGAAGCTTTCTTT

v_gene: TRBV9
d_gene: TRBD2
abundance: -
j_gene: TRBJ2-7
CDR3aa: CASGRDNEQYF
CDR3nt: TGTGCCAGTGGGAGGGATAACGAGCAGTACTTC

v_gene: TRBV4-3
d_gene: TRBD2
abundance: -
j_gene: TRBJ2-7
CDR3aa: CASSQLLAGDHEQYF
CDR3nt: TGCGCCAGCAGCCAGTTACTAGCGGGAGATCACGAGCAGTACTTC

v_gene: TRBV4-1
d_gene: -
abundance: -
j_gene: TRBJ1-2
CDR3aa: CASSQDDRVMPYGYTF
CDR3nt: TGCGCCAGCAGCCAAGATGACAGAGTAATGCCCTATGGCTACACCTTC

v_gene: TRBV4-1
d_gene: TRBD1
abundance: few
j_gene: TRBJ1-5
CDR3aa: CASSHGQGLDQPQHF
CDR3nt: TGCGCCAGCAGCCATGGACAGGGTTTGGATCAGCCCCAGCATTTT

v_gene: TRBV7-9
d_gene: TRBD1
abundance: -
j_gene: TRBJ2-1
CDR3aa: CASSIPGQGANNEQFF
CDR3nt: TGTGCCAGCAGCATACCGGGACAGGGGGCTAACAATGAGCAGTTCTTC

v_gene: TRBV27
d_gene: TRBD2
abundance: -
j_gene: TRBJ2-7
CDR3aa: CASSFHREGEQYF
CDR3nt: TGTGCCAGCAGTTTTCACCGGGAGGGCGAGCAGTACTTC

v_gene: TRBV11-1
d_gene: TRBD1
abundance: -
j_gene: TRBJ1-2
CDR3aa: CASSPRDRGAYGYTF
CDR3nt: TGTGCCAGCAGCCCCCGGGACAGGGGAGCCTATGGCTACACCTTC

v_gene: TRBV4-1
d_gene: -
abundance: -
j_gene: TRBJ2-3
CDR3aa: CASSLRASTDTQYF
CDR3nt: TGCGCCAGCAGCCTCAGGGCGAGCACAGATACGCAGTATTTT

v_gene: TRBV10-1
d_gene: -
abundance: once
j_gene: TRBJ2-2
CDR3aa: CASSAFKNTGELFF
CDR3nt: TGCGCCAGCAGTGCTTTCAAAAACACCGGGGAGCTGTTTTTT

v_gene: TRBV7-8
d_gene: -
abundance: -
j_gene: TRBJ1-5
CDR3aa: CASSVGNQPQHF
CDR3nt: TGTGCCAGCAGCGTTGGAAATCAGCCCCAGCATTTT